The 24 T cell receptor beta chains given below trace back to one sample, sequenced in a study of CD8 T cells in ankylosing spondylitis. TCRdb passed the 5' RACE reads through MiXCR, listing each CDR3 protein once. The table lists 300,000 to 400,000 distinct CDR3 sequences, 11% of them singletons. The sequenced sample consisted of blood, either unsorted or a sorted T cell fraction (not recorded which). All receptors come from a female donor with ankylosing spondylitis or in good health (not recorded which).

On this clonotype: A read error may account for a junction end that differs from germline. This chain connects TRBV20-1 to TRBJ2-7; 10 bases align to TRBD1. CDR3 length: 17 amino acids. The V gene's germline CDR1 is DFQATT and CDR2 SNEGSKA (reference sequence). CDR3 in DNA: TGCTGTGCTAGACCGGACAGGGGGGCAATAAGCTCCTACGAGCAGTACTTC. Encoded protein: CCARPDRGAISSYEQYF.

The sample holds many counts of this clonotype. The chain is built from TRBV7-2 and TRBJ2-3, with D perhaps TRBD1 (5 bases). CDR1 and CDR2 from the germline V gene are SGHTA and FQGNSA. V lost 7 bases and J lost 1, with 9 bases in between. This CDR3 contains 13 residues. The CDR3 DNA reads TGTGCCAGCAAGGGGTGGGGCACAGATACGCAGTATTTT. It specifies CASKGWGTDTQYF.

In its sample, this clonotype was seen many times. The rearrangement links TRBV27 to TRBJ2-5, with D uncertain. V was cut by 6 bases and J by 1 base, with 12 bases left in between. The CDR3 has 14 amino acids. Looked up from germline, CDR1 is MNHEY and CDR2 is SMNVEV (reference sequence). The CDR3 loop is CASSESPAQETQYF. Written as DNA, the CDR3 is TGTGCCAGCAGCGAATCCCCAGCCCAAGAGACCCAGTACTTC.

In the case of this clonotype: This clone may be a read error of a much larger clone one base away. This chain connects TRBV5-1 to TRBJ2-3; D gene uncertain. There are 12 residues in the CDR3. Germline loops: CDR1 SGHRS, CDR2 YFSETQ. V dropped 1 base and J dropped 7 bases, with 7 bases sitting between them. Here the CDR3 reads CASSLPLNTQYF. The CDR3 bases are TGCGCCAGCAGCTTGCCTCTAAATACGCAGTATTTT. Filled out from reference TRBV5-1 and TRBJ2-3, the complete variable domain reads KAGVTQTPRYLIKTRGQQVTLSCSPISGHRSVSWYQQTPGQGLQFLFEYFSETQRNKGNFPGRFSGRQFSNSRSEMNVSTLELGDSALYLCASSLPLNTQYFGPGTRLTVL.

This clonotype came up many times. The chain employs TRBV6-5 and TRBJ2-5; D is unresolved. Germline assignment: CDR1 MNHEY and CDR2 SVGAGI. There are 13 residues in the CDR3. V was trimmed by 2 bases and J by 2 bases, leaving 6 bases between them. This CDR3 reads CASSYPSQETQYF. The DNA of the CDR3 is TGTGCCAGCAGTTACCCTTCGCAAGAGACCCAGTACTTC.

This clonotype came up many times. A read error may account for a junction end that differs from germline. CDR3 DNA sequence: TGCGCCAGCAGCTTGGGTACGGGGTCCTACAATGAGCAGTTCTTC. It encodes CASSLGTGSYNEQFF. This rearrangement joins TRBV12-3 or TRBV12-4 to TRBJ2-1; D is possibly TRBD2 (5 bases). The CDR3 contains 15 residues.

This clonotype was seen ten or more times. The chain links TRBV12-3 or TRBV12-4 to TRBJ1-5; no reliable D call. The CDR3 sequence is 13 residues long. The V end lost 0 bases, the J end lost 5 bases, and 5 bases lay between the germline ends. CDR3 sequence reads: CASSLAMDQPQHF. DNA of the CDR3: TGTGCCAGCAGTTTAGCGATGGATCAGCCCCAGCATTTT.

In its sample, this clonotype was seen a few times. The gene calls are TRBV12-3 or TRBV12-4 and TRBJ2-5; a weak D match, TRBD2 (7 bases). This CDR3 has 14 amino acids. Trimming pared 7 bases from V and 2 bases from J, leaving 14 bases between. The CDR3, as DNA: TGTGCCAGCAAGGGACAACTAGCGCAAGAGACCCAGTACTTC. This translates into CASKGQLAQETQYF.

This clonotype was counted between two and nine times. This rearrangement joins TRBV7-9 to TRBJ2-7; tentatively, D is TRBD2 (5 bases). The V gene lost 1 base and the J gene lost 4 bases, with 20 bases spanning the gap. This CDR3 is built from 17 residues. Germline CDR1 SEHNR, CDR2 FQNEAQ (reference sequence). The CDR3 DNA sequence: TGTGCCAGCAGCTTAGTCATCGGGGTTGCATCCGTATACGAGCAGTACTTC. The encoded protein is CASSLVIGVASVYEQYF. Combining the CDR3 with reference TRBV7-9 and TRBJ2-7 gives the whole variable domain DTGVSQNPRHKITKRGQNVTFRCDPISEHNRLYWYRQTLGQGPEFLTYFQNEAQLEKSRLLSDRFSAERPKGSFSTLEIQRTEQGDSAMYLCASSLVIGVASVYEQYFGPGTRLTVT.

This clonotype was recorded at least ten times. This chain links TRBV5-1 with TRBJ1-1, with 9 bases fitting TRBD1. After removal of 4 bases from V and 1 base from J, the junction contained 5 bases not matched to a gene. The CDR3 is made up of 15 amino acids. CDR1 and CDR2 (germline): SGHRS, YFSETQ. CDR3 residues: CASSSMGQGNTEAFF. Written as DNA, the CDR3 is TGCGCCAGCAGCAGCATGGGACAGGGGAACACTGAAGCTTTCTTT.

The chain joins TRBV30 to TRBJ1-6; D might be TRBD1 (5 bases). This CDR3 contains 13 residues. Germline V CDR1 and CDR2: GTSNPN, SVGIG (reference sequence). The V gene lost 1 base and the J gene lost 8 bases, with 9 bases spanning the gap. The CDR3 is CAWSDRRDSPLHF. The CDR3 coding sequence is TGTGCCTGGAGTGACAGGAGGGATTCACCCCTCCACTTT.

The chain has TRBV7-9 and TRBJ2-5, with D possibly called TRBD1 or TRBD2 (5 bases each). The CDR3 sequence is 16 residues long. V lost 2 bases to trimming and J lost 1 base, with 14 bases between them. Germline assignment: CDR1 SEHNR and CDR2 FQNEAQ (reference sequence). CDR3 sequence (DNA): TGTGCCAGCAGCTTATACCTAGGGACCGCCCAAGAGACCCAGTACTTC. The encoded protein is CASSLYLGTAQETQYF.

The sample holds many counts of this clonotype. The chain links TRBV7-8 to TRBJ2-6, with D tentatively TRBD2 (5 bases). This CDR3 spans 17 amino acids. V lost 3 bases to trimming and J lost 0 bases, with 12 bases between them. Germline loops: CDR1 SGHVS, CDR2 FQNEAQ. The CDR3 DNA is TGTGCCAGCAGCTTTTCCGGGAAGCGCTCTGGGGCCAACGTCCTGACTTTC. It translates to CASSFSGKRSGANVLTF.

Many counts were recorded for this clonotype. V and J are TRBV10-3 and TRBJ1-1, with D perhaps matching TRBD1 (6 bases). In germline, CDR1 is ENHRY, CDR2 SYGVKD. The CDR3 is 16 residues long. V was cut by 3 bases and J by 1 base, with 15 bases left in between. The CDR3 protein is CAISDRDNSRNTEAFF. Written as DNA, the CDR3 is TGTGCCATCAGTGACCGGGACAACAGCAGGAACACTGAAGCTTTCTTT.

In regard to this clonotype: Possible read error: a much larger clone is one base away. The CDR3 sequence is CATSPRQTRTNEAFF. CDR3 sequence (DNA): TGTGCCACCAGCCCCCGACAGACAAGGACGAATGAAGCTTTCTTT. The chain joins TRBV3-1 to TRBJ1-1, with a tentative D call TRBD1 (5 bases). This CDR3 contains 15 residues. Germline V CDR1 and CDR2: LGHDT, YNNKEL (reference sequence). Combining the CDR3 with reference TRBV3-1 and TRBJ1-1 gives the whole variable domain DTAVSQTPKYLVTQMGNDKSIKCEQNLGHDTMYWYKQDSKKFLKIMFSYNNKELIINETVPNRFSPKSPDKAHLNLHINSLELGDSAVYFCATSPRQTRTNEAFFGQGTRLTVV.

This clonotype appeared many times. In DNA form, the CDR3 reads TGTGCCAGCAGCTTAAAGGGGGGGGAGAACACTGAAGCTTTCTTT. Its translation: CASSLKGGENTEAFF. This sequence joins TRBV7-8 and TRBJ1-1; maybe TRBD1 (6 bases). Germline CDR1 reads SGHVS; CDR2 reads FQNEAQ. The length of the CDR3 is 15 residues. With 2 bases removed from V and 1 base from J, the gap between germline ends came to 11 bases.

This clonotype turned up a few times. The chain recombines TRBV7-9 with TRBJ2-1; D is uncertain. The CDR3 covers 11 residues. Germline CDR1 reads SEHNR; CDR2 reads FQNEAQ (reference sequence). V lost 9 bases and J lost 8, with 11 bases in between. The CDR3 reads CASKTGDEQFF. The CDR3 DNA reads as TGTGCCAGTAAGACTGGGGATGAGCAGTTCTTC.

This clonotype was observed a few times. The chain combines TRBV28 with TRBJ2-4; D call uncertain. This CDR3 has 17 residues. The germline V gene has CDR1 MDHEN and CDR2 SYDVKM. V lost 3 bases to trimming and J lost 0 bases, with 15 bases between them. CDR3 in DNA: TGTGCCAGCAGTTTCCGCATCGCTGACCTAGCCAAAAACATTCAGTACTTC. This translates into CASSFRIADLAKNIQYF.

This clonotype was found many times. The chain is built from TRBV7-2 and TRBJ2-3, with 7 bases identical to TRBD1. The CDR3 runs 16 residues. J was trimmed by 0 bases and V by 5 bases; bases with no gene match: 8. CDR1 is SGHTA, CDR2 FQGNSA, per germline. CDR3 DNA: TGTGCCAGCAGCCTCTCGAGGGGGCTGAGCACAGATACGCAGTATTTT. Translated, it gives CASSLSRGLSTDTQYF.

This clonotype has a handful of counts. This sequence joins TRBV7-2 and TRBJ2-1, with a tentative D call TRBD2 (6 bases). This CDR3 has 18 amino acids. V gave up 5 bases and J gave up 1 base, with 21 bases separating them. In germline, CDR1 is SGHTA, CDR2 FQGNSA. CDR3 sequence: CASSINGGAYGSYNEQFF. In DNA, the CDR3 is TGTGCCAGCAGCATTAACGGGGGAGCATATGGGTCCTACAATGAGCAGTTCTTC.

This clonotype was found many times. This rearrangement joins TRBV5-1 to TRBJ2-1; a possible D gene is TRBD2 (5 bases). CDR1 is SGHRS and CDR2 is YFSETQ in the germline V gene. Trimming shortened V by 2 bases and J by 7 bases, and 7 bases separated the two germline ends. The CDR3 is 12 residues long. CDR3 nucleotides: TGCGCCAGCAGCTTCGGGGAGAATGAGCAGTTCTTC. It translates to CASSFGENEQFF.

Ten or more counts support this clonotype. The V call is TRBV7-2, the J call TRBJ2-1, with a tentative D call TRBD2 (6 bases). V lost 5 bases and J 0 bases, leaving 11 bases between the germline ends. The CDR3 consists of 15 residues. Germline loops: CDR1 SGHTA, CDR2 FQGNSA. The CDR3 is CASSLSGHSYNEQFF. The CDR3 DNA reads TGTGCCAGCAGCCTTAGCGGTCACTCCTACAATGAGCAGTTCTTC.

There are many counts of this clonotype. The rearrangement joins TRBV6-5 to TRBJ1-2; TRBD1 is a possible D gene (6 bases). Germline CDR1 is MNHEY and CDR2 is SVGAGI. The V gene lost 0 bases and the J gene lost 2 bases, with 13 bases spanning the gap. This CDR3 comprises 16 residues. The DNA of the CDR3 is TGTGCCAGCAGTTACTCGATGCGTACAGGGAACTATGGCTACACCTTC. It specifies CASSYSMRTGNYGYTF.

The chain employs TRBV7-2 and TRBJ1-1, with TRBD1 matching over 10 bases. The germline CDR1 and CDR2 sequences are SGHTA and FQGNSA. J gave up 2 bases and V 1 base, and 4 bases lay outside the gene matches. The CDR3 sequence is 16 residues long. The CDR3 sequence is CASSLGQGALNTEAFF. The CDR3 bases are TGTGCCAGCAGCTTAGGACAGGGGGCATTAAACACTGAAGCTTTCTTT.